Listed below are T cell receptor beta chains from one sample, sequenced in a study of shared clonotypes between healthy human individuals. Clones were read by immunoSEQ multiplex PCR, and TCRdb kept only the in-frame ones, dropping some. The sample consists of millions of clones, 85% to 95% of them appearing once. Sample: naive CD8+ T cells from PBMCs. The receptor source for this set is a man between 18 and 35 years old in good health. Some clones in this sample may be carry-over from other donors' samples. Both conserved end residues are part of each CDR3. The D gene is left open where the match is weak. Clone size, where shown, is once, few, many, or a class for clones that have expanded.

>TRBD1|-|TRBJ2-5|TRBV13
CASSTGTVQETQYF
TGTGCCAGCAGCACCGGGACAGTCCAAGAGACCCAGTACTTC
>TRBD2|once|TRBJ2-3|TRBV5-1
CASSLAVVASGSSVTDTQYF
TGCGCCAGCAGCTTGGCCGTGGTGGCTAGCGGATCTTCGGTCACAGATACGCAGTATTTT
>-|-|TRBJ2-3|TRBV4-1
CASSQDKPYTDTQYF
TGCGCCAGCAGCCAAGATAAGCCGTACACAGATACGCAGTATTTT
>-|-|TRBJ2-7|TRBV7-9
CASSPLVPKGSYEQYF
TGTGCCAGCAGCCCCCTGGTGCCTAAGGGTTCCTACGAGCAGTACTTC
>-|-|TRBJ2-7|TRBV27
CASSTREALRPYEQYF
TGTGCCAGCAGCACCAGGGAGGCACTTCGGCCCTACGAGCAGTACTTC
>-|-|TRBJ2-1|TRBV7-9
CASSPWGDHNEQFF
TGTGCCAGCTCACCGTGGGGGGATCACAATGAGCAGTTCTTC
>-|-|TRBJ1-2|TRBV7-2
CASSLSLYGYTF
TGTGCCAGCAGCTTAAGTCTCTATGGCTACACCTTC
>TRBD2|once|TRBJ2-1|TRBV5-1
CASTRGDNEQFF
TGCGCCAGCACACGGGGGGACAATGAGCAGTTCTTC
>-|-|TRBJ2-5|TRBV5-6
CASSLGAVGETQYF
TGTGCCAGCAGCTTGGGCGCAGTTGGGGAGACCCAGTACTTC
>TRBD1|once|TRBJ1-1|TRBV12-5
CASGWGTENTEAFF
TGTGCTAGTGGGTGGGGGACAGAGAACACTGAAGCTTTCTTT
>-|-|TRBJ2-7|TRBV5-1
CASSLSRGVSYEQYF
TGCGCCAGCAGCTTGAGCAGGGGGGTCTCCTACGAGCAGTACTTC
>TRBD2|-|TRBJ2-1|TRBV27
CASSVAGRPYNEQFF
TGTGCCAGCAGTGTAGCGGGGAGGCCCTACAATGAGCAGTTCTTC
>-|-|TRBJ2-3|TRBV5-4
CASSLVVVRGLGTDTQYF
TGTGCCAGCAGCTTGGTGGTCGTGCGGGGATTGGGCACAGATACGCAGTATTTT
>-|-|TRBJ2-1|TRBV13
CASSPNYNEQFF
TGTGCCAGCAGCCCAAACTACAATGAGCAGTTCTTC
>-|-|TRBJ2-1|TRBV29-1
CSVEDPWGLASYNEQFF
TGCAGCGTTGAAGATCCTTGGGGTTTGGCGTCCTACAATGAGCAGTTCTTC
>TRBD2|once|TRBJ2-2|TRBV28
CASSLGLAIGELFF
TGTGCCAGCAGTTTAGGACTAGCGATCGGGGAGCTGTTTTTT
>TRBD1|-|TRBJ1-1|TRBV23-1
CASSPRTGDEVGPEAFF
TGCGCCAGCAGTCCACGGACAGGGGATGAGGTGGGTCCTGAAGCTTTCTTT
>TRBD2|-|TRBJ2-7|TRBV4-1
CASSQERRAGGSYEQYF
TGCGCCAGCAGCCAAGAACGTCGAGCGGGGGGCTCCTACGAGCAGTACTTC
>TRBD1|-|TRBJ2-5|TRBV10-2
CASSPRTGVQETQYF
TGCGCCAGCAGCCCCAGGACAGGGGTTCAAGAGACCCAGTACTTC
>TRBD1|-|TRBJ1-1|TRBV30
CAWGQGANTEAFF
TGTGCCTGGGGACAGGGGGCGAACACTGAAGCTTTCTTT
>-|-|TRBJ2-7|TRBV4-3
CASSQGDNPQVYEQYF
TGCGCCAGCAGCCAGGGGGACAATCCTCAAGTCTACGAGCAGTACTTC
>-|-|TRBJ1-1|TRBV19
CASSTGWTEAFF
TGTGCCAGTAGTACCGGGTGGACTGAAGCTTTCTTT
>-|-|TRBJ2-1|TRBV29-1
CSVEVVYNEQFF
TGCAGCGTTGAAGTTGTATACAATGAGCAGTTCTTC
>-|-|TRBJ1-1|TRBV19
CASSIGQSEAFF
TGTGCCAGTAGTATAGGACAGTCAGAAGCTTTCTTT
>TRBD1|once|TRBJ2-3|TRBV5-4
CASSFLGRGGNSDTQYF
TGTGCCAGCAGCTTTCTGGGTAGAGGGGGCAATTCAGATACGCAGTATTTT
>-|-|TRBJ1-1|TRBV28
CASSFRTRITEAFF
TGTGCCAGCAGTTTTCGTACCCGGATCACTGAAGCTTTCTTT
>-|-|TRBJ1-1|TRBV19
CASSTTFAVNTEAFF
TGTGCCAGTAGTACCACCTTTGCTGTGAACACTGAAGCTTTCTTT
>-|-|TRBJ2-5|TRBV5-6
CASSLGSQETQYF
TGTGCCAGCAGCCTGGGAAGCCAAGAGACCCAGTACTTC
>TRBD2|-|TRBJ2-1|TRBV5-8
CASSKSGRALDEQFF
TGTGCCAGCAGCAAAAGCGGGAGGGCTTTGGATGAGCAGTTCTTC
>-|-|TRBJ1-1|TRBV19
CASTPTGSTEAFF
TGTGCCAGCACCCCCACGGGAAGCACTGAAGCTTTCTTT
>TRBD2|-|TRBJ2-7|TRBV14
CASSHWVAGIAEQYF
TGTGCCAGCAGCCACTGGGTAGCGGGAATCGCGGAGCAGTACTTC
>-|-|TRBJ1-2|TRBV11-3
CASSRTGGIYGYTF
TGTGCCAGCAGCCGCACGGGGGGGATCTATGGCTACACCTTC
>-|once|TRBJ2-1|TRBV27
CASSLSGGEQFF
TGTGCCAGCAGTTTATCGGGCGGTGAGCAGTTCTTC
>TRBD2|-|TRBJ2-7|TRBV10-3
CAISESGLGLAAYEQYF
TGTGCCATCAGTGAGTCGGGTCTAGGACTAGCCGCCTACGAGCAGTACTTC
>TRBD2|-|TRBJ2-1|TRBV28
CASRYSGSSYNEQFF
TGTGCCAGCAGATATAGCGGGAGCTCCTACAATGAGCAGTTCTTC
>TRBD2|-|TRBJ2-7|TRBV6-5
CASSYSTGGEQYF
TGTGCCAGCAGTTACTCAACGGGGGGCGAGCAGTACTTC